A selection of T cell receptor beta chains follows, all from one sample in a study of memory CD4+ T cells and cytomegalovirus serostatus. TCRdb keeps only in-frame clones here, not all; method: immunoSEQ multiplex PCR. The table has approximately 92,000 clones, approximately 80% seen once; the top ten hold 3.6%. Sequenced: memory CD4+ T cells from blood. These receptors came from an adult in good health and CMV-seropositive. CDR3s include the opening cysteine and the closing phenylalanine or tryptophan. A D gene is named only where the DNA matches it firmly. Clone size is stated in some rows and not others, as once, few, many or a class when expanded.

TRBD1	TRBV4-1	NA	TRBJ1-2	CAANPTGSTYGYTF	TGCGCCGCTAACCCGACAGGGTCTACGTATGGCTACACCTTC
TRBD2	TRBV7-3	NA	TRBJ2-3	CASSLGRTSGSTDTQYF	TGTGCCAGCAGCTTAGGGCGGACTAGCGGTAGCACAGATACGCAGTATTTT
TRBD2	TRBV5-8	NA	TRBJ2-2	CASSAGLYSGTGELFF	TGTGCCAGCAGCGCCGGACTTTATAGCGGGACCGGGGAGCTGTTTTTT
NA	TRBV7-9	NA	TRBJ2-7	CASSLTNTGGRDEQYF	TGTGCCAGCAGCTTAACGAATACCGGGGGTCGTGACGAGCAGTACTTC
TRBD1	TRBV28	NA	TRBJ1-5	CASSFGGQGAYGNQPQHF	TGTGCCAGCAGTTTTGGGGGACAGGGGGCTTATGGCAATCAGCCCCAGCATTTT
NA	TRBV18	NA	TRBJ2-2	CASSPQTANTGELFF	TGTGCCAGCTCACCACAGACCGCTAACACCGGGGAGCTGTTTTTT
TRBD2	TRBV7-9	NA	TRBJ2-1	CASSLGGTSGTEQFF	TGTGCCAGCAGCTTAGGAGGGACTAGCGGGACTGAGCAGTTCTTC
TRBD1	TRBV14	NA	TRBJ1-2	CASSPNPGTGGPANYGYTF	TGTGCCAGCAGCCCAAACCCCGGGACAGGGGGCCCAGCTAACTATGGCTACACCTTC
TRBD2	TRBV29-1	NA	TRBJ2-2	CSVRGTSGGELFF	TGCAGCGTCCGCGGGACTAGCGGCGGGGAGCTGTTTTTT
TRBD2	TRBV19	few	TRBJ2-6	CASSEREGVYSGANVLTF	TGTGCCAGTAGTGAGCGGGAGGGCGTATACTCTGGGGCCAACGTCCTGACTTTC
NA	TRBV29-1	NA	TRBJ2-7	CSVETGTQFSYEQYF	TGCAGCGTGGAAACCGGGACACAATTCTCCTACGAGCAGTACTTC
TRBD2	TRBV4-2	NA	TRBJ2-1	CASATGLAGNNEQFF	TGTGCCAGCGCCACGGGACTAGCGGGCAACAATGAGCAGTTCTTC
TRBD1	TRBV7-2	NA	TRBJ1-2	CASSLIISRDRGPPMRYTF	TGTGCCAGCAGCTTAATCATCTCCCGGGACAGGGGCCCCCCTATGAGGTACACCTTC
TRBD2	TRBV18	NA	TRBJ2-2	CASSPLSGRPPGELFF	TGTGCCAGCTCACCACTCAGCGGGAGGCCCCCCGGGGAGCTGTTTTTT
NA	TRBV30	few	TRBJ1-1	CAWSVGDIEAFF	TGTGCCTGGAGTGTTGGGGACATTGAAGCTTTCTTT